Following are 32 T cell receptor beta chains from one sample sequenced in a study of STAT5B mutations in CD4+ large granular lymphocyte leukemia. Sequencing used immunoSEQ multiplex PCR; TCRdb keeps in-frame clones, though not all of them. Here the sample spans more than 25,000 clones, 70% to 85% being singletons. The specimen sequenced was CD4+ T cells from blood buffy coats. These receptor sequences come from a human donor in good health.

The chain has TRBV25-1 and TRBJ1-1, with 9 positions matching TRBD1. The V and J ends lost 1 base and 4 bases, in that order; junction bases with no gene match: 10. The length of the CDR3 is 17 residues. Germline V gene sequence: CDR1 MGHDK, CDR2 SYGVNS. The CDR3 DNA is TGTGCCAGCAGTGAATCGGGACAGGGAGGATTGGTCACTGAAGCTTTCTTT. Its protein is CASSESGQGGLVTEAFF.

This clone was found a few times. This chain uses TRBV5-1 with TRBJ1-1; a possible D gene is TRBD1 (6 bases). In germline, CDR1 is SGHRS, CDR2 YFSETQ. The V and J ends lost 1 base and 4 bases respectively, with 8 bases between them. The CDR3 sequence is 13 residues long. CDR3 region: CASSLTGLTEAFF. CDR3 sequence (DNA): TGCGCCAGCAGCTTGACAGGGCTCACTGAAGCTTTCTTT.

The count of this clone is one. V is TRBV18 and J is TRBJ2-6; 7 bases map to TRBD1. This CDR3 spans 17 amino acids. Germline V gene lookup returns CDR1 KGHSH and CDR2 LQKENI. V shed 2 bases and J 0 bases; nucleotides not matched to a gene: 4. CDR3 sequence: CASSPGTASSGANVLTF. DNA of the CDR3: TGTGCCAGCTCACCAGGGACAGCGAGCTCTGGGGCCAACGTCCTGACTTTC.

The gene calls are TRBV18 and TRBJ2-1; the match to TRBD2 covers 14 bases. Germline V gene sequence: CDR1 KGHSH, CDR2 LQKENI. After removal of 4 bases from V and 4 bases from J, the junction contained 6 bases not matched to a gene. The CDR3 consists of 17 residues. In DNA form, the CDR3 reads TGTGCCAGCTCACGGACTAGCGGGGGGCCGGGGTACAATGAGCAGTTCTTC. It codes for CASSRTSGGPGYNEQFF.

V and J are TRBV28 and TRBJ1-1; D possibly corresponds to TRBD1 (5 bases). The germline gives CDR1 MDHEN, CDR2 SYDVKM. This CDR3 has 18 residues. V gave up 2 bases and J gave up 6 bases, with 25 bases separating them. The CDR3 bases are TGTGCCAGCAGTTTACCACCTGGACACTCAGCCAAAGTAGCTGAAGCTTTCTTT. This codes for CASSLPPGHSAKVAEAFF.

This clone is a singleton in its sample. V usage is TRBV5-4 and J usage is TRBJ2-7; maybe TRBD2 (5 bases). This CDR3 is built from 13 residues. Looked up from germline, CDR1 is SGHNT and CDR2 is YYREEE (reference sequence). V lost 5 bases to trimming and J lost 0 bases, with 9 bases between them. The CDR3 loop is CASRTSGSYEQYF. In DNA form, the CDR3 reads TGTGCCAGCAGAACAAGCGGCTCCTACGAGCAGTACTTC.

This clone came up once. This sequence joins TRBV5-1 and TRBJ1-6, with D possibly matching TRBD1 (5 bases). The germline V gene has CDR1 SGHRS and CDR2 YFSETQ. The CDR3 is made up of 20 amino acids. Trimming took 4 bases from V and 2 from J, leaving 25 bases between them. This CDR3 reads CASSDPAGTKRSTYNSPLHF. CDR3 nucleotides: TGCGCCAGCAGCGATCCTGCCGGGACGAAGAGAAGTACCTATAATTCACCCCTCCACTTT.

This clone appeared a few times. V and J are TRBV7-9 and TRBJ2-6; the D is unclear. The germline gives CDR1 SEHNR, CDR2 FQNEAQ (reference sequence). The CDR3 runs 15 residues. Trimming removed 1 base from V and 0 bases from J, with 4 bases in between. The CDR3 is CASSLGDSGANVLTF. The CDR3 DNA sequence: TGTGCCAGCAGCTTAGGGGACTCTGGGGCCAACGTCCTGACTTTC.

The CDR3 nucleotides are TGTGCCAGCAGTTACGGTCAGTCCTATAATTCACCCCTCCACTTT. Amino acids: CASSYGQSYNSPLHF. This sequence joins TRBV6-5 and TRBJ1-6; no firm D call. Germline V lookup: CDR1 MNHEY, CDR2 SVGAGI. Between the trimmed V and J ends, which lost 2 bases and 1 base, there was a span of 6 bases. The CDR3 contains 15 residues.

The J gene is TRBJ1-3, the V gene TRBV9; D remains unclear. Germline V gene lookup returns CDR1 SGDLS and CDR2 YYNGEE. Trimming shortened V by 0 bases and J by 4 bases, and 8 bases separated the two germline ends. This CDR3 has 14 residues. The CDR3 reads CASSVAWSGNTIYF. The CDR3 DNA sequence: TGTGCCAGCAGCGTAGCTTGGTCGGGAAACACCATATATTTT. Combining the CDR3 with reference TRBV9 and TRBJ1-3 gives the whole variable domain DSGVTQTPKHLITATGQRVTLRCSPRSGDLSVYWYQQSLDQGLQFLIQYYNGEERAKGNILERFSAQQFPDLHSELNLSSLELGDSALYFCASSVAWSGNTIYFGEGSWLTVV.

This chain uses TRBV19 with TRBJ2-5, with 13 bases matching TRBD2. J was trimmed by 2 bases and V by 1 base; bases with no gene match: 1. Per germline, CDR1 LNHDA and CDR2 SQIVND (reference sequence). There are 16 residues in the CDR3. As DNA, the CDR3 is TGTGCCAGTAGTATAGGACTAGCGGGGGGACAAGAGACCCAGTACTTC. Translated: CASSIGLAGGQETQYF.

The chain combines TRBV28 with TRBJ1-4; tentatively, D is TRBD1 (6 bases). The CDR3 is 15 amino acids. Germline V CDR1 and CDR2: MDHEN, SYDVKM. The V end was cut by 1 base, the J end by 4 bases, with 10 bases between. CDR3 amino acids: CASSLSGGRNEKLFF. The CDR3 bases are TGTGCCAGCAGTTTATCGGGGGGCCGTAATGAAAAACTGTTTTTT. The whole variable domain, filled in from reference TRBV28 and TRBJ1-4, reads DVKVTQSSRYLVKRTGEKVFLECVQDMDHENMFWYRQDPGLGLRLIYFSYDVKMKEKGDIPEGYSVSREKKERFSLILESASTNQTSMYLCASSLSGGRNEKLFFGSGTQLSVL.

This clone was picked up one time. J is TRBJ1-1 and V is TRBV7-2; 10 bases align to TRBD1. Per germline, CDR1 SGHTA and CDR2 FQGNSA. V lost 5 bases to trimming and J lost 5 bases; unmatched junction nucleotides: 14. The CDR3 extends over 17 amino acids. The CDR3 is CASSGGGGQGRSTEAFF. The CDR3 coding sequence is TGTGCCAGCAGCGGCGGGGGGGGACAGGGGCGGTCTACTGAAGCTTTCTTT.

The chain joins TRBV2 to TRBJ1-1; D might be TRBD1 (5 bases). The V gene lost 7 bases and the J gene lost 0 bases, with 15 bases spanning the gap. Germline V gene data show CDR1 as SNHLY and CDR2 as FYNNEI. This CDR3 contains 15 residues. The CDR3 is CASKPREQMNTEAFF. In DNA, the CDR3 is TGTGCCAGCAAACCCAGGGAACAGATGAACACTGAAGCTTTCTTT. Combining the CDR3 with reference TRBV2 and TRBJ1-1 gives the whole variable domain EPEVTQTPSHQVTQMGQEVILRCVPISNHLYFYWYRQILGQKVEFLVSFYNNEISEKSEIFDDQFSVERPDGSNFTLKIRSTKLEDSAMYFCASKPREQMNTEAFFGQGTRLTVV.

The V and J genes are TRBV19 and TRBJ1-1, with 9 nucleotides matching TRBD1. V was pared by 6 bases and J by 0 bases, with 8 bases of the junction left unmatched. This CDR3 spans 16 amino acids. Germline assignment: CDR1 LNHDA and CDR2 SQIVND (reference sequence). The CDR3 reads CASSRDRDGLNTEAFF. CDR3 DNA: TGTGCCAGTAGCAGGGACAGGGACGGGTTGAACACTGAAGCTTTCTTT.

The genes are TRBV29-1 and TRBJ2-1; maybe TRBD1 (7 bases). Deletions cut 3 bases from V and 6 bases from J, with 15 bases between. From germline, CDR1 is SQVTM and CDR2 ANQGSEA. The CDR3 covers 14 residues. CDR3 sequence (DNA): TGCAGCGTTGAGAAGGGCAGGGGGGTCAATGAGCAGTTCTTC. Translating gives CSVEKGRGVNEQFF.

V and J are TRBV4-1 and TRBJ2-3; weak D call: TRBD1 (7 bases). The CDR3 has 18 amino acids. CDR1 and CDR2 from the germline V gene are MGHRA and YSYEKL. V was shortened by 2 bases and J by 5 bases, with 23 bases between the two germline ends. This chain's CDR3 is CASSQIARRGTDRDTQYF. As DNA, the CDR3 is TGCGCCAGCAGCCAAATAGCCCGGAGGGGGACAGATCGAGATACGCAGTATTTT.

This clone was picked up a small number of times. For the CDR3, the DNA is TGCGCCAGCAGCCAACACCTCGAGACAGGGGGGGTAAATGGCTACACCTTC. Translation: CASSQHLETGGVNGYTF. The chain links TRBV4-1 to TRBJ1-2; 9 nucleotides match TRBD1. The CDR3 loop spans 17 amino acids. Germline CDR1 MGHRA, CDR2 YSYEKL. V shed 2 bases and J 6 bases; nucleotides not matched to a gene: 13.

The chain uses TRBV5-1 and TRBJ1-1; TRBD1 agrees at 10 bases. V trimming: 7 bases; J trimming: 1 base; junction bases outside the gene matches: 7. CDR1 and CDR2 (germline): SGHRS, YFSETQ. This CDR3 comprises 15 residues. The CDR3 is CASGQGEKGNTEAFF. CDR3 bases: TGCGCCAGCGGACAGGGGGAGAAGGGGAACACTGAAGCTTTCTTT.

This chain uses TRBV6-5 with TRBJ2-7; TRBD1 matches 8 bases. V was clipped by 6 bases and J by 2 bases; unmatched bases: 6. Germline assignment: CDR1 MNHEY and CDR2 SVGAGI. The CDR3 loop spans 14 amino acids. CDR3 residues: CASRGGQGTYEQYV. In DNA, the CDR3 is TGTGCCAGCAGGGGAGGACAGGGAACCTACGAGCAGTACGTC.

The rearrangement uses TRBV4-3 and TRBJ1-1, with TRBD1 matching 11 bases. The CDR3 consists of 14 residues. With 4 bases clipped from V and 9 bases from J, the junction kept 7 bases outside the gene matches. CDR1 and CDR2 (germline): LGHNA, YSLEER. The CDR3 DNA is TGCGCCAGCAGCCTAGAGGACAGGGGGCCCCAAGCTTTCTTT. It is translated as CASSLEDRGPQAFF.

The chain uses TRBV7-2 and TRBJ2-3; 12 bases agree with TRBD2. The CDR3 totals 17 residues. CDR1 is SGHTA and CDR2 is FQGNSA in the germline V gene. With 6 bases clipped from V and 0 bases from J, the junction kept 7 bases outside the gene matches. The CDR3: CASSRLAGASSTDTQYF. The DNA for the CDR3 is TGTGCCAGCAGTCGACTAGCGGGGGCCTCTAGCACAGATACGCAGTATTTT. Full variable domain (missing parts from reference TRBV7-2 and TRBJ2-3): GAGVSQSPSNKVTEKGKDVELRCDPISGHTALYWYRQSLGQGLEFLIYFQGNSAPDKSGLPSDRFSAERTGGSVSTLTIQRTQQEDSAVYLCASSRLAGASSTDTQYFGPGTRLTVL.

The chain joins TRBV2 to TRBJ2-4, with 7 positions matching TRBD1. Trimming removed 2 bases from V and 0 bases from J; junction bases left unmatched: 10. The germline CDR1 and CDR2 sequences are SNHLY and FYNNEI. The CDR3 is 18 amino acids. The CDR3 protein is CASSESGGRGLAKNIQYF. In DNA, the CDR3 is TGTGCCAGCAGTGAATCTGGAGGCAGGGGGTTAGCCAAAAACATTCAGTACTTC.

The rearrangement joins TRBV7-9 to TRBJ1-4; no clear D gene. This CDR3 has 14 amino acids. The germline V gene has CDR1 SEHNR and CDR2 FQNEAQ (reference sequence). The ends were cut back, 0 bases at V and 8 bases at J, with 10 bases in the middle. CDR3 region: CASSLARREEKLFF. The CDR3 nucleotides read TGTGCCAGCAGCTTAGCCCGCCGAGAGGAAAAACTGTTTTTT. The whole variable domain, remainder taken from reference TRBV7-9 and TRBJ1-4, is DTGVSQNPRHKITKRGQNVTFRCDPISEHNRLYWYRQTLGQGPEFLTYFQNEAQLEKSRLLSDRFSAERPKGSFSTLEIQRTEQGDSAMYLCASSLARREEKLFFGSGTQLSVL.

This chain joins TRBV11-3 and TRBJ2-7; D tentatively reads TRBD1 or TRBD2 (6 bases each). Trimming took 5 bases from V and 0 from J, leaving 26 bases between them. The CDR3 loop spans 19 amino acids. CDR1 is SGHNT and CDR2 is YENEEA in the germline V gene. The CDR3 DNA reads TGTGCCAGCAGCCCCCTCCCCCCGGGGGCCAAAACTAGCTCCTACGAGCAGTACGTC. This translates into CASSPLPPGAKTSSYEQYV.

This clone appeared a single time. The chain links TRBV11-3 to TRBJ1-5; 9 bases map to TRBD1. Germline-derived CDR1 and CDR2 are SGHNT and YENEEA. V was pared by 5 bases and J by 1 base, with 12 bases of the junction left unmatched. This CDR3 is 18 amino acids long. The CDR3 DNA sequence: TGTGCCAGCAGCCCTTACAGGGGGCGCTTAGAGAGCAATCAGCCCCAGCATTTT. Encoded protein: CASSPYRGRLESNQPQHF.

V usage is TRBV5-1 and J usage is TRBJ2-3, with a weak D call TRBD2 (5 bases). Germline assignment: CDR1 SGHRS and CDR2 YFSETQ. The CDR3 runs to 14 residues. V gave up 3 bases and J gave up 5 bases, with 13 bases separating them. CDR3 bases: TGCGCCAGCAGCTCGGACGGGGATGTAGATACGCAGTATTTT. Translating gives CASSSDGDVDTQYF.

The CDR3 here is CASRQGALGEAFF. The CDR3 nucleotides are TGTGCCAGCAGGCAGGGGGCGCTTGGAGAAGCTTTCTTT. The chain carries TRBV7-2 and TRBJ1-1; 8 bases agree with TRBD1. Unmatched junction bases numbered 8, after V lost 6 bases and J lost 8 bases. Germline values: CDR1 SGHTA, CDR2 FQGNSA. This CDR3 comprises 13 residues.

This clone showed up just once. The chain joins TRBV7-5 to TRBJ2-7; the D segment call TRBD2 is taken from the table without a DNA check. TRBV7-5 constitutes a pseudogene. This CDR3 spans 18 amino acids. The CDR3 spells CVRSSGTSGSESSYEQYV. CDR3 nucleotides: TGTGTCAGAAGCTCCGGGACTAGCGGGTCGGAAAGCTCCTACGAGCAGTACGTC.

This rearrangement joins TRBV7-2 to TRBJ1-3; D call uncertain. V lost 2 bases to trimming and J lost 0 bases, with 8 bases between them. This CDR3 has 15 amino acids. In germline, CDR1 is SGHTA, CDR2 FQGNSA. The CDR3 protein is CASSLQVTSGNTIYF. The CDR3 DNA follows: TGTGCCAGCAGCTTACAGGTCACCTCTGGAAACACCATATATTTT.

The chain uses TRBV7-8 and TRBJ1-2; 8 nucleotides agree with TRBD1. The J segment lost 7 bases and the V segment lost 5 bases, leaving 9 bases of the junction unmatched. Germline V lookup: CDR1 SGHVS, CDR2 FQNEAQ. CDR3 length equals 14 residues. As DNA, the CDR3 is TGTGCCAGCAGCGAGAACCAGGGGGCGCGTGGCTACACCTTC. Translated, it gives CASSENQGARGYTF. Combining the CDR3 with reference TRBV7-8 and TRBJ1-2 gives the whole variable domain GAGVSQSPRYKVAKRGQDVALRCDPISGHVSLFWYQQALGQGPEFLTYFQNEAQLDKSGLPSDRFFAERPEGSVSTLKIQRTQQEDSAVYLCASSENQGARGYTFGSGTRLTVV.

The CDR3 loop reads CSVERLAVTGELFF. CDR3 DNA: TGCAGCGTTGAAAGACTAGCAGTCACCGGGGAGCTGTTTTTT. The genes are TRBV29-1 and TRBJ2-2, with 7 bases matching TRBD2. CDR1 and CDR2 (germline): SQVTM, ANQGSEA. After removal of 2 bases from V and 4 bases from J, the junction contained 4 bases not matched to a gene. This CDR3 is built from 14 residues.